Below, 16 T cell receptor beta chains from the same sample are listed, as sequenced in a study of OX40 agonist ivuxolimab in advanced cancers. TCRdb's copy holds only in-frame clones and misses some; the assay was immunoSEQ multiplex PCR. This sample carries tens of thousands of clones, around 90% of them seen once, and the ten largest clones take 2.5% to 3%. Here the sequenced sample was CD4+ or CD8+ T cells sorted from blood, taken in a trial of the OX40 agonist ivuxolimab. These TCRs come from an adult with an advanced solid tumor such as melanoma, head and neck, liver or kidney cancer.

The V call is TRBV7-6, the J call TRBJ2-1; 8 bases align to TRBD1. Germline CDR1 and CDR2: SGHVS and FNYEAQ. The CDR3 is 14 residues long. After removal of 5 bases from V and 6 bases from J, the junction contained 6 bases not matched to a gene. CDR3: CASSPMDRANEQFF. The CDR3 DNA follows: TGTGCCAGCAGCCCTATGGACAGGGCCAATGAGCAGTTCTTC.

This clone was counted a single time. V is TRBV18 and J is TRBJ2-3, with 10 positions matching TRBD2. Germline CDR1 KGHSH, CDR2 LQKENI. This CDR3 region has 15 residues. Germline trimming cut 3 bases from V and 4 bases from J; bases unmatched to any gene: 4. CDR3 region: CASSPQRGGSDTQYF. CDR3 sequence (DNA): TGTGCCAGCTCACCCCAGCGGGGGGGCTCAGATACGCAGTATTTT.

The CDR3 DNA reads TGCGCCAGCAGCCTGGGTGGGGGCGGACCTCCCCACGAGCAGTACTTC. Translation gives CASSLGGGGPPHEQYF. The chain is built from TRBV5-1 and TRBJ2-7; TRBD1 might be the D (6 bases). Germline V gene lookup returns CDR1 SGHRS and CDR2 YFSETQ. This CDR3 is 16 amino acids long. Trimming took 4 bases from V and 5 from J, leaving 22 bases between them.

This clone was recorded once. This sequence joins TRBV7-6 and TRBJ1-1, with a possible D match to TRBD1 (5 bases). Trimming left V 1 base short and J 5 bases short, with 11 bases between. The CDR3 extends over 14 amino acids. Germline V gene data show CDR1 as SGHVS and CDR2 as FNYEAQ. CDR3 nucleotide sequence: TGTGCCAGCAGCTTAGAAGGGGTGGGGACTGAAGCTTTCTTT. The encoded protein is CASSLEGVGTEAFF.

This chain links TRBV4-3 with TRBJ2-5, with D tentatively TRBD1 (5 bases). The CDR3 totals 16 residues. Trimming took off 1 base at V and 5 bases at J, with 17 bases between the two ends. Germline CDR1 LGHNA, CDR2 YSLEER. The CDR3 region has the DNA TGCGCCAGCAGCCAAGTTTCAGGGATGCCCGGGGAGACCCAGTACTTC. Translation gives CASSQVSGMPGETQYF.

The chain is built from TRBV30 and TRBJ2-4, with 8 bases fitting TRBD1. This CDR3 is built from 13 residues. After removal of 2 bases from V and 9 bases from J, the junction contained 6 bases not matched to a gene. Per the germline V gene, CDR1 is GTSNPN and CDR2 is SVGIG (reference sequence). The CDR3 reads CAWSLTGGVIQYF. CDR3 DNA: TGTGCCTGGAGTCTTACAGGGGGAGTCATTCAGTACTTC.

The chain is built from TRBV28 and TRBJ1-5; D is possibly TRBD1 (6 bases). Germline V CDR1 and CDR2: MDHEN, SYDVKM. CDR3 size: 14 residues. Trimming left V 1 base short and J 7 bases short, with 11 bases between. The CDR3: CASSLLQGGQPQHF. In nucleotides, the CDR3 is TGTGCCAGCAGTTTATTACAGGGAGGGCAGCCCCAGCATTTT.

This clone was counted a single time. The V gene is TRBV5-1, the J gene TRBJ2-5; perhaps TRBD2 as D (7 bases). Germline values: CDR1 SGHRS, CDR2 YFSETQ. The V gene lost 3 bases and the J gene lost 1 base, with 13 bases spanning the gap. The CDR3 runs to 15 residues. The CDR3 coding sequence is TGCGCCAGCAGCTATCAGGGAGGGGGCCAAGAGACCCAGTACTTC. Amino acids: CASSYQGGGQETQYF.

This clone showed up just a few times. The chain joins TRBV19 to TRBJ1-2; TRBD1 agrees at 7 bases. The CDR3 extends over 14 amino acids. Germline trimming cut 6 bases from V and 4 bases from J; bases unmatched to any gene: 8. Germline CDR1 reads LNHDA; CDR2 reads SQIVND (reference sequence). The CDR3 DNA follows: TGTGCCAGTAGGGGAGGACAGGAATTCTATGGCTACACCTTC. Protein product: CASRGGQEFYGYTF.

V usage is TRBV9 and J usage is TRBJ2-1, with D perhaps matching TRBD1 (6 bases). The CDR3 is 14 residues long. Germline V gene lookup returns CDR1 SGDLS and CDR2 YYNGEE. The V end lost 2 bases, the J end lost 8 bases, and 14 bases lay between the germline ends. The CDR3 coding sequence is TGTGCCAGCAGCGTGGGGGACAACCCCGATGAGCAGTTCTTC. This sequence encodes CASSVGDNPDEQFF. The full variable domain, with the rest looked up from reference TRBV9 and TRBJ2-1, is DSGVTQTPKHLITATGQRVTLRCSPRSGDLSVYWYQQSLDQGLQFLIQYYNGEERAKGNILERFSAQQFPDLHSELNLSSLELGDSALYFCASSVGDNPDEQFFGPGTRLTVL.

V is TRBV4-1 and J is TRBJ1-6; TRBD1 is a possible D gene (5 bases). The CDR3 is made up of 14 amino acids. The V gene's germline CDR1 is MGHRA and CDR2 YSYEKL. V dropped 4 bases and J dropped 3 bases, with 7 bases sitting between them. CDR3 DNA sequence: TGCGCCAGCAGCCCGGGACTCTATAATTCACCCCTCCACTTT. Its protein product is CASSPGLYNSPLHF.

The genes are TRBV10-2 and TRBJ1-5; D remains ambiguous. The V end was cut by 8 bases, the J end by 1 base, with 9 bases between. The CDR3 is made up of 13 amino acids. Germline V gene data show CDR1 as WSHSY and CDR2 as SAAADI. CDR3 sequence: CASAVGSNQPQHF. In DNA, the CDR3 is TGCGCCAGCGCCGTGGGGAGCAATCAGCCCCAGCATTTT.

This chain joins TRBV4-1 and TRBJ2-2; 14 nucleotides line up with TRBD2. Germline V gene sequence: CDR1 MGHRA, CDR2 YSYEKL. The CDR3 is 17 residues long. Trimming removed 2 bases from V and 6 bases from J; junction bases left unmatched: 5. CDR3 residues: CASSQRLAGGIAGELFF. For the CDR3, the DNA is TGCGCCAGCAGCCAAAGACTAGCGGGAGGGATAGCCGGGGAGCTGTTTTTT.

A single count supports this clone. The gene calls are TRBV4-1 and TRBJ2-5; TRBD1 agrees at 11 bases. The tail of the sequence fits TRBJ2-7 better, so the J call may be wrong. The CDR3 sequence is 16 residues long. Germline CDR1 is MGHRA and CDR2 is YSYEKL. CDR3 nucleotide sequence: TGCGCCAGCAGCCAAGATGCGGGACAGGGGGTAATCGAGCAGTACTTC. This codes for CASSQDAGQGVIEQYF.

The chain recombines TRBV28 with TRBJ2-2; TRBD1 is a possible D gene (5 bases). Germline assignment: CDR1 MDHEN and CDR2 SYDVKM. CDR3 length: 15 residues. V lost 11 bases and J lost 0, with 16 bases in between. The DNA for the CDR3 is TGTGCCCGCCTTTACCAGGGTGCGAACACCGGGGAGCTGTTTTTT. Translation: CARLYQGANTGELFF.

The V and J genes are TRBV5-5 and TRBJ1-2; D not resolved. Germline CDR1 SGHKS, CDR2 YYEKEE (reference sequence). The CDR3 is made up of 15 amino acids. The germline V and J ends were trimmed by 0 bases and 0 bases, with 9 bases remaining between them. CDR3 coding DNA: TGTGCCAGCAGCTTGGAGCCTCTGACTAACTATGGCTACACCTTC. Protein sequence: CASSLEPLTNYGYTF.